The T cell receptor (beta chain) under discussion was sequenced for a study of T-cell reconstitution after alpha-beta-depleted transplantation in children. Construction of the TCRbeta library involved unique molecular identifiers. One entry per CDR3 protein results from TCRdb running MiXCR on the PCR reads. The data contain about 27,000 distinct CDR3 sequences, roughly a sixth of them singletons. The CDR3 spans 12 residues. Germline-derived CDR1 and CDR2 are LNHNV and YYDKDF (reference sequence). Turning to this clonotype: Its target is not known. The junction and the germline gene differ at one end; a read error may be behind it.

Regarding the study as a whole: From surviving recipient T cells and thymic progenitors came the high day-60 TCRbeta diversity observed in some patients.

This clonotype was obtained from a male patient aged 2-9 years who had a stem cell transplant for acute lymphoblastic leukemia, so the T cells may come from the graft donor. The rearrangement links TRBV15 to TRBJ2-7, with TRBD1 matching 7 bases. Sequenced here: PBMCs, mostly from graft donor cells, sampled 60 days after TCRalphabeta/CD19-depleted stem cell transplant. The CDR3 sequence is CATSRDTGTVVF. Here the CDR3 DNA reads TGTGCCACCAGCAGAGATACCGGGACAGTCGTCTTC.